A single sample is the source of the 30 T cell receptor beta chains below, sequenced in a study of vaccination and CD4 T cells after COVID-19 (dated by TCRdb to between 2021 and 2024). Libraries came from PCR. TCRdb names Illumina iSeq 100 as the instrument used. TCR sequencing of DNA from cultured CD4+ T cells used the Oncomine TCR Beta short-read assay at the Johns Hopkins FTIC core. TCRdb applied fastp at Q25 and MiXCR to the public reads, then kept only in-frame beta chains. When rows share a CDR3 protein, they turn into one entry using the most common DNA and genes. This sample holds 5,500 to 7,500 distinct CDR3 sequences; around 50% were observed only once. Around 42% of the sample rests with the top ten. The treatment or condition label here, explained by the study, means: 10-day PBMC culture with coronavirus spike peptide pools or control peptides (ViraFEST assay). CD4+ T cells from unexposed donors were collected before the COVID-19 pandemic (2011-2018).

The antigens of these receptors remain unknown. The material sequenced was CD4+ T cells from blood, cultured in vitro. Every receptor here comes from a human donor in good health.

This clonotype showed up just a few times. This chain connects TRBV15 to TRBJ2-3; possibly TRBD1 or TRBD2 for D (6 bases each). The CDR3 extends over 15 amino acids. Germline V gene sequence: CDR1 LNHNV, CDR2 YYDKDF (reference sequence). V was shortened by 1 base and J by 0 bases, with 8 bases between the two germline ends. The CDR3 here is CATSRAGASTDTQYF. The DNA for the CDR3 is TGTGCCACCAGCAGAGCGGGGGCTAGCACAGATACGCAGTATTTT.

V gene TRBV18 combines with J gene TRBJ1-1; tentative D call: TRBD1 (5 bases). The CDR3 contains 13 residues. Per the germline V gene, CDR1 is KGHSH and CDR2 is LQKENI. V lost 4 bases and J 4 bases, leaving 10 bases between the germline ends. In DNA, the CDR3 is TGTGCCAGCTCACGGCCTGGGGGCACTGAAGCTTTCTTT. This translates into CASSRPGGTEAFF.

Comments on this clonotype: The DNA is left out, because the CDR3 cannot be placed on it with certainty; the CDR3 is given as TCRdb lists it. V usage is TRBV20-1 and J usage is TRBJ2-7; no check of the table's D call, TRBD1, against the DNA was made. The CDR3 sequence runs 15 residues, both termini included. Germline-derived CDR1 and CDR2 are DFQATT and SNEGSKA (reference sequence). CDR3 region: CSASLVAGGSYGSYF.

The chain couples TRBV7-2 to TRBJ2-1, with 10 bases lining up with TRBD2. Germline trimming cut 5 bases from V and 3 bases from J; bases unmatched to any gene: 4. In germline, CDR1 is SGHTA, CDR2 FQGNSA. The CDR3 consists of 15 residues. The CDR3: CASSPTSGNYNEQFF. CDR3 DNA sequence: TGTGCCAGCAGCCCCACTAGCGGGAACTACAATGAGCAGTTCTTC.

This clonotype was observed a few times. The chain employs TRBV9 and TRBJ1-1; 7 bases map to TRBD1. Germline-derived CDR1 and CDR2 are SGDLS and YYNGEE. V was pared by 6 bases and J by 2 bases, with 10 bases of the junction left unmatched. The CDR3 covers 15 residues. The CDR3 region has the DNA TGTGCCAGCAATCCAAGCGGGACAGATAACACTGAAGCTTTCTTT. Translation gives CASNPSGTDNTEAFF.

The CDR3 nucleotides are TGTGCCAGTAGTATCTCCGGGATCTCTGGAAACACCATATATTTT. It codes for CASSISGISGNTIYF. This sequence joins TRBV19 and TRBJ1-3; D remains unclear. Trimming removed 3 bases at V and 0 bases at J, with 9 bases between. The CDR3 contains 15 residues. Germline CDR1 is LNHDA and CDR2 is SQIVND (reference sequence).

The chain combines TRBV5-4 with TRBJ1-2; D gene ambiguous. From germline, CDR1 is SGHNT and CDR2 YYREEE (reference sequence). This CDR3 region has 14 residues. Trimming took off 3 bases at V and 4 bases at J, with 13 bases between the two ends. The CDR3 bases are TGTGCCAGCAGCTCCCTCCGGGATCCCTATGGCTACACCTTC. Amino acid sequence: CASSSLRDPYGYTF.

V and J are TRBV25-1 and TRBJ1-2; 9 bases align to TRBD1. Germline V lookup: CDR1 MGHDK, CDR2 SYGVNS. J gave up 6 bases and V 8 bases, and 7 bases lay outside the gene matches. The CDR3 is 13 amino acids. The CDR3 nucleotides are TGTGCCAGCTGTCTCCGGACAGGGGATGGCTACACCTTC. As protein: CASCLRTGDGYTF.

The chain links TRBV19 to TRBJ2-5, with D maybe TRBD2 (6 bases). Germline values: CDR1 LNHDA, CDR2 SQIVND (reference sequence). The V end lost 3 bases, the J end lost 2 bases, and 19 bases lay between the germline ends. The length of the CDR3 is 17 residues. CDR3 sequence reads: CASSMFGGRFSQETQYF. The CDR3 DNA reads as TGTGCCAGTAGTATGTTCGGGGGTCGTTTTTCGCAAGAGACCCAGTACTTC.

V usage is TRBV28 and J usage is TRBJ2-7; D is uncertain. Germline loops: CDR1 MDHEN, CDR2 SYDVKM. V was cut by 8 bases and J by 3 bases, with 14 bases left in between. This CDR3 spans 13 amino acids. This CDR3 reads CASVYKAGYEQYF. In DNA form, the CDR3 reads TGTGCCAGCGTCTACAAGGCAGGCTACGAGCAGTACTTC. The variable domain in full, with the rest retrieved from reference TRBV28 and TRBJ2-7, is DVKVTQSSRYLVKRTGEKVFLECVQDMDHENMFWYRQDPGLGLRLIYFSYDVKMKEKGDIPEGYSVSREKKERFSLILESASTNQTSMYLCASVYKAGYEQYFGPGTRLTVT.

The chain uses TRBV19 and TRBJ2-2; D perhaps matches TRBD2 (5 bases). There are 17 residues in the CDR3. Deletions cut 3 bases from V and 6 bases from J, with 20 bases between. Germline lookup yields CDR1 LNHDA and CDR2 SQIVND (reference sequence). CDR3 DNA: TGTGCCAGTAGTATGCCCCTCCCGGGATTCTCACCCGGGGAGCTGTTTTTT. Amino acids: CASSMPLPGFSPGELFF.

The chain carries TRBV20-1 and TRBJ2-7; D not resolved. The CDR3 totals 13 residues. V lost 5 bases to trimming and J lost 5 bases, with 16 bases between them. The V gene's germline CDR1 is DFQATT and CDR2 SNEGSKA (reference sequence). This CDR3 is CSAQLDREHEQYF. CDR3 DNA: TGCAGTGCTCAACTCGACCGCGAGCACGAGCAGTACTTC.

There are a few counts of this clonotype. The V call is TRBV20-1, the J call TRBJ2-3; a weak D match, TRBD2 (6 bases). From germline, CDR1 is DFQATT and CDR2 SNEGSKA (reference sequence). Between the trimmed V and J ends, which lost 5 bases and 2 bases, there was a span of 17 bases. The length of the CDR3 is 15 residues. The CDR3 here is CSASRDSKNTDTQYF. The CDR3 coding sequence is TGCAGTGCTTCCCGGGACTCGAAGAACACAGATACGCAGTATTTT.

The chain is built from TRBV20-1 and TRBJ1-2, with TRBD1 matching over 7 bases. This CDR3 comprises 13 residues. Germline V gene lookup returns CDR1 DFQATT and CDR2 SNEGSKA (reference sequence). V was pared by 6 bases and J by 2 bases, with 6 bases of the junction left unmatched. The CDR3 protein is CSAMTGLNYGYTF. CDR3 DNA: TGCAGTGCCATGACAGGGCTAAACTATGGCTACACCTTC.

The V and J genes are TRBV12-3 or TRBV12-4 and TRBJ1-1; perhaps TRBD1 as D (6 bases). Trimming cost V 7 bases and J 5 bases, with 14 bases left between them. This CDR3 spans 13 amino acids. The CDR3 protein is CASIPGDGTEAFF. In nucleotides, the CDR3 is TGTGCCAGCATTCCAGGGGATGGGACTGAAGCTTTCTTT.

The chain employs TRBV6-4 and TRBJ1-1, with 7 bases that match TRBD1. This CDR3 region has 15 residues. J was trimmed by 1 base and V by 0 bases; bases with no gene match: 2. The germline gives CDR1 MRHNA, CDR2 SNTAGT. In nucleotides, the CDR3 is TGTGCCAGCAGTGACTCGGCAGGGGGGAACACTGAAGCTTTCTTT. Translation gives CASSDSAGGNTEAFF.

The V call is TRBV6-2 or TRBV6-3, the J call TRBJ1-5; a weak D match, TRBD1 (5 bases). The germline gives CDR1 MNHEY, CDR2 SVGEGT. V lost 0 bases to trimming and J lost 9 bases, with 18 bases between them. The CDR3 loop spans 16 amino acids. Written as DNA, the CDR3 is TGTGCCAGCAGTTACTCGAGCTCAGGGACGCCGTGGCCCCAGCATTTT. Residues: CASSYSSSGTPWPQHF.

V is TRBV4-1 and J is TRBJ1-1; TRBD1 is a possible D gene (6 bases). In germline, CDR1 is MGHRA, CDR2 YSYEKL. Trimming pared 1 base from V and 4 bases from J, leaving 13 bases between. This CDR3 is 15 amino acids long. CDR3 sequence reads: CASSQGGALGTEAFF. CDR3 in DNA: TGCGCCAGCAGCCAAGGGGGGGCGTTGGGCACTGAAGCTTTCTTT.

The chain employs TRBV10-3 and TRBJ2-5; possible D gene TRBD1, 5 bases. V lost 2 bases and J 5 bases, leaving 12 bases between the germline ends. This CDR3 has 14 amino acids. Germline-derived CDR1 and CDR2 are ENHRY and SYGVKD. CDR3 bases: TGTGCCATCAGTGAGAGGGGTTTGGGCGAGACCCAGTACTTC. Residues: CAISERGLGETQYF.

This clonotype was seen only a few times. V gene TRBV20-1 combines with J gene TRBJ1-6; tentative D call: TRBD1 (5 bases). Germline lookup yields CDR1 DFQATT and CDR2 SNEGSKA (reference sequence). The CDR3 has 16 amino acids. Trimming pared 0 bases from V and 10 bases from J, leaving 19 bases between. The CDR3 region has the DNA TGCAGTGCTAGAGAAATGAGGGCAGGGTGGGACTCACCCCTCCACTTT. This sequence encodes CSAREMRAGWDSPLHF.

The table lists this clonotype with a count of one. V and J are TRBV7-2 and TRBJ1-5; D gene ambiguous. Germline V gene sequence: CDR1 SGHTA, CDR2 FQGNSA. Trimming pared 7 bases from V and 0 bases from J, leaving 10 bases between. The CDR3 sequence is 14 residues long. CDR3 in amino acids: CASNGGYSNQPQHF. DNA of the CDR3: TGTGCCAGCAACGGCGGGTATAGCAATCAGCCCCAGCATTTT.

This clonotype was counted a single time. The rearrangement joins TRBV6-5 to TRBJ1-6; 7 nucleotides align to TRBD1. The germline gives CDR1 MNHEY, CDR2 SVGAGI. The CDR3 contains 14 residues. V dropped 4 bases and J dropped 5; count of bases not matched to a gene: 2. This CDR3 reads CASSWGTDNSPLHF. CDR3 in DNA: TGTGCCAGCAGTTGGGGGACAGATAATTCACCCCTCCACTTT.

The rearrangement uses TRBV5-1 and TRBJ2-1, with 11 bases fitting TRBD2. The J segment lost 2 bases and the V segment lost 3 bases, leaving 4 bases of the junction unmatched. The germline V gene has CDR1 SGHRS and CDR2 YFSETQ. This CDR3 comprises 16 residues. CDR3 nucleotides: TGCGCCAGCAGCTCGACTAGCGGGATTCCCTACAATGAGCAGTTCTTC. Translating it yields CASSSTSGIPYNEQFF.

The chain is built from TRBV19 and TRBJ2-3; D possibly corresponds to TRBD2 (7 bases). Germline V CDR1 and CDR2: LNHDA, SQIVND (reference sequence). The CDR3 has 16 residues. Trimming stripped 2 bases from V and 6 bases from J, with 18 bases between. The CDR3 sequence: CASSITLRGAGDTQYF. DNA for the CDR3: TGTGCCAGTAGTATAACACTCCGGGGGGCAGGGGATACGCAGTATTTT.

This clonotype appeared once. The V gene is TRBV10-1, the J gene TRBJ2-7; TRBD2 might be the D (6 bases). CDR1 is WNHNN and CDR2 is SYGVQD in the germline V gene (reference sequence). The CDR3 contains 15 residues. The V end lost 4 bases, the J end lost 0 bases, and 13 bases lay between the germline ends. CDR3 nucleotide sequence: TGCGCCAGCAGTGGGCCTTTCGGGAGCTCCTACGAGCAGTACTTC. This codes for CASSGPFGSSYEQYF.

The rearrangement joins TRBV27 to TRBJ1-5; D is undetermined. Germline assignment: CDR1 MNHEY and CDR2 SMNVEV (reference sequence). CDR3 length: 14 residues. The V end was cut by 3 bases, the J end by 6 bases, with 12 bases between. CDR3 in amino acids: CASSFSGRSQPQHF. The CDR3 region has the DNA TGTGCCAGCAGTTTTAGTGGCAGATCTCAGCCCCAGCATTTT.

Remarks on this clonotype: The germline gene is not matched at one end of the junction; a read error may be the cause. The V call is TRBV7-2, the J call TRBJ2-1; unclear D gene. CDR3 size: 14 residues. The germline CDR1 and CDR2 sequences are SGHTA and FQGNSA. CDR3 DNA: TGTGTCAGCAAAGGGCGAGTTCTCTACAATGAGCAGTTCTTC. Residues: CVSKGRVLYNEQFF. The full variable domain, with the rest looked up from reference TRBV7-2 and TRBJ2-1, is GAGVSQSPSNKVTEKGKDVELRCDPISGHTALYWYRQSLGQGLEFLIYFQGNSAPDKSGLPSDRFSAERTGGSVSTLTIQRTQQEDSAVYLCVSKGRVLYNEQFFGPGTRLTVL.

This clonotype came up a few times. V is TRBV6-1 and J is TRBJ1-5; D possibly corresponds to TRBD1 (5 bases). The germline gives CDR1 MNHNS, CDR2 SASEGT. The CDR3 runs 13 residues. V gave up 1 base and J gave up 4 bases, with 5 bases separating them. This chain's CDR3 is CASSEEGNQPQHF. The DNA for the CDR3 is TGTGCCAGCAGTGAAGAGGGGAATCAGCCCCAGCATTTT.

The chain recombines TRBV20-1 with TRBJ1-5, with 9 bases matching TRBD1. Germline V gene lookup returns CDR1 DFQATT and CDR2 SNEGSKA (reference sequence). The CDR3 loop spans 15 amino acids. The V segment lost 4 bases and the J segment 2 bases; nucleotides outside the gene matches: 6. The CDR3, as DNA: TGCAGTGCTACGGCCCGGACAGGGGGCAATCAGCCCCAGCATTTT. As protein: CSATARTGGNQPQHF.

V usage is TRBV4-1 and J usage is TRBJ1-2, with D possibly TRBD1 on 5 matching bases. The V and J ends lost 3 bases and 7 bases respectively, with 9 bases between them. From germline, CDR1 is MGHRA and CDR2 YSYEKL. This CDR3 has 12 residues. The CDR3 region has the DNA TGCGCCAGCAGCCACTTGGGGGGTGGCTACACCTTC. Its protein product is CASSHLGGGYTF.